This record looks at one TCR beta chain sequence and its context. Its specificity is not known. The method was immunoSEQ multiplex PCR; TCRdb's version includes in-frame clones alone and lacks a portion of them. The repertoire holds 11,000 to 15,000 clones, with roughly 92% as singletons. The sample belongs to a study of T cells and Merkel cell carcinoma outcomes. General study points: Merkel cell carcinoma outcomes were reportedly predicted by repertoire and T-cell density.

V was pared by 9 bases and J by 6 bases, with 9 bases of the junction left unmatched. The CDR3 is 15 amino acids. The germline V gene encodes CDR1 SGHNT and CDR2 YYREEE (reference sequence). The sequencing sample was made of tumor tissue from Merkel cell carcinoma. This TCR was recovered from a human donor with Merkel cell carcinoma. The chain has TRBV5-4 and TRBJ1-4; TRBD1 matches 12 bases. The CDR3 spells CATGTGGSLDEKLFF. The CDR3 bases are TGTGCCACCGGGACAGGGGGCAGTTTGGATGAAAAACTGTTTTTT.